This passage covers 18 T cell receptor beta chains from one sample sequenced in a study of T cells in women clearing cervical HPV infection. Generated by immunoSEQ multiplex PCR, the TCRdb table keeps only in-frame clones and is missing some. The sample table sets out about 31,000 clones. Sequencing was done on a sample of blood buffy coat. These receptor sequences come from a woman aged 18 to 69 with a cervical HPV16 infection that either progressed to CIN3+ or cleared (not recorded which).

As regards this clone: The read ends 3 residues early relative to the CDR3; the germline J gene fills the gap. The V and J genes are TRBV7-9 and TRBJ2-3; 9 bases map to TRBD2. CDR1 is SEHNR, CDR2 FQNEAQ, per germline (reference sequence). The CDR3 runs 15 residues. The DNA read from the CDR3 is TGTGCCAGCAGCTCTGGACTAGCGAGCCAAGAGACG. This gives the protein CASSSGLASQET. The full CDR3 protein is CASSSGLASQETQYF.

Worth noting for this clone: The DNA ends 3 residues before the CDR3 does, and the rest of the CDR3 is filled in from the germline J gene. The V and J genes are TRBV7-3 and TRBJ2-2; 11 nucleotides match TRBD2. The CDR3 contains 15 residues. Germline trimming cut 5 bases from V and 4 bases from J; bases unmatched to any gene: 3. From germline, CDR1 is SGHTA and CDR2 FQGTGA. The CDR3 reads CASSILAGVTGELFF. CDR3 DNA (partial): TGTGCCAGCAGCATACTAGCGGGGGTCACCGGGGAG. The entire variable domain, with the rest obtained from reference TRBV7-3 and TRBJ2-2, is as follows: GAGVSQTPSNKVTEKGKYVELRCDPISGHTALYWYRQSLGQGPEFLIYFQGTGAADDSGLPNDRFFAVRPEGSVSTLKIQRTERGDSAVYLCASSILAGVTGELFFGEGSRLTVL.

Incomplete CDR3 DNA: TGTGCCAGCAGCTCCTTACTTGGGACAGGGGGCGTAACTGGGGCCAACGTC. Translating gives CASSSLLGTGGVTGANV. The CDR3 as a whole reads CASSSLLGTGGVTGANVLTF. The V call is TRBV7-1, the J call TRBJ2-6, with 12 bases matching TRBD1. The missing CDR3 end, 3 residues past where the read stops, is filled in from the germline J gene. TRBV7-1 is an ORF, and what it does is uncertain. The CDR3 spans 20 residues. J was trimmed by 2 bases and V by 3 bases; bases with no gene match: 11.

Worth noting for this clone: The missing CDR3 end, 3 residues past where the read stops, is filled in from the germline J gene. At the DNA level, this CDR3 is encoded by other sequences in the same sample as well. The genes are TRBV6-1 and TRBJ1-5; TRBD1 might be the D (5 bases). This CDR3 has 16 amino acids. The V and J ends lost 2 bases and 1 base respectively, with 12 bases between them. The germline CDR1 and CDR2 sequences are MNHNS and SASEGT. The part of the CDR3 DNA that was read is TGTGCCAGCAGTGAAATGCCTAAGGGGAGCAATCAGCCC. Translated, it gives CASSEMPKGSNQP. The whole CDR3 is CASSEMPKGSNQPQHF.

Notes on this clone: The read is 3 residues too short to cover the CDR3 end, so that end is filled in from the germline J gene. The chain links TRBV15 to TRBJ2-7; D gene unclear. Germline V gives CDR1 LNHNV, CDR2 YYDKDF (reference sequence). The CDR3 is 12 residues long. The V end lost 4 bases, the J end lost 3 bases, and 7 bases lay between the germline ends. This chain's CDR3 is CATSKAGYEQYF. CDR3 DNA, as far as it was read: TGTGCCACCAGCAAAGCAGGCTACGAG.

Concerning this clone itself: Read coverage stops 3 residues before the CDR3 terminus; the germline J gene supplies the remainder. V and J are TRBV19 and TRBJ1-2; D ambiguous. Germline V CDR1 and CDR2: LNHDA, SQIVND (reference sequence). The CDR3 has 14 residues. The CDR3 protein is CASSHTYRTDTYTF. CDR3 DNA, as far as it was read: TGTGCCAGTAGTCACACCTATCGCACAGATACC.

Points on this clone: Different DNA sequences within this sample yield the same CDR3. The DNA read from the CDR3 is TGCGCCAGCAGCTCTTCAGGACAGGGATATAATTCACCC. Translating it yields CASSSSGQGYNSP. The whole CDR3 sequence reads CASSSSGQGYNSPLHF. J is TRBJ1-6 and V is TRBV5-1; 8 positions match TRBD1. The read terminates 3 residues before the CDR3 end, so the remaining end is supplied by the germline J gene. The CDR3 loop spans 16 amino acids. Germline CDR1 SGHRS, CDR2 YFSETQ. V was pared by 3 bases and J by 4 bases, with 6 bases of the junction left unmatched.

Turning to this clone: Read coverage stops 3 residues before the CDR3 terminus; the germline J gene supplies the remainder. The chain couples TRBV4-2 to TRBJ2-2; D is uncertain. In germline, CDR1 is LGHNA, CDR2 YNFKEQ. The CDR3 is 14 amino acids. Partial CDR3 DNA: TGTGCCAGCAGCCCTCAAGTGTTAAGAAAAGGG. Protein product: CASSPQVLRKG. The whole CDR3 sequence is CASSPQVLRKGLFF.

To note about this clone: The read halts 3 residues ahead of the CDR3 end, with the missing end drawn from the germline J gene. The chain recombines TRBV5-1 with TRBJ2-5; the match to TRBD2 covers 13 bases. This CDR3 comprises 16 residues. The germline V gene encodes CDR1 SGHRS and CDR2 YFSETQ. Losses at the gene ends were 4 bases for V and 3 bases for J; bases not matched to a gene: 6. The part of the CDR3 DNA that was read is TGCGCCAGCAGCCCCACACTAGCGGGGGGGAAAGAGACC. This codes for CASSPTLAGGKET. The entire CDR3 protein reads CASSPTLAGGKETQYF.

Points on this clone: The observed sequence ends 3 residues before the CDR3 terminus, with the missing tail filled in from the germline J gene. The chain links TRBV5-5 to TRBJ1-1, with D possibly TRBD1 on 6 matching bases. Germline CDR1 is SGHKS and CDR2 is YYEKEE (reference sequence). The CDR3 totals 15 residues. The CDR3: CASSLGPAGAGEAFF. Partial CDR3 DNA: TGTGCCAGCAGCCTGGGACCCGCGGGGGCGGGAGAA.

A remark on this clone: The read terminates 3 residues before the CDR3 end, so the remaining end is supplied by the germline J gene. The J gene is TRBJ2-1, the V gene TRBV20-1, with 11 bases lining up with TRBD2. Germline V gene lookup returns CDR1 DFQATT and CDR2 SNEGSKA (reference sequence). V was pared by 5 bases and J by 8 bases, with 8 bases of the junction left unmatched. The CDR3 extends over 14 amino acids. The CDR3 loop is CSAANSGGADEQFF. The CDR3 bases that were read are TGCAGTGCTGCTAATAGCGGGGGGGCGGATGAG.

For this clone: The CDR3 extends 3 residues past the end of the read, so its final part is completed from the germline J gene. J is TRBJ1-1 and V is TRBV18; the D is unclear. Germline lookup yields CDR1 KGHSH and CDR2 LQKENI. The V end was cut by 0 bases, the J end by 0 bases, with 11 bases between. CDR3 size: 16 residues. CDR3 bases read: TGTGCCAGCTCACCACCGGCAGGTGGTATGAACACTGAA. This encodes CASSPPAGGMNTE. The CDR3, in full, reads CASSPPAGGMNTEAFF.

Notes on this clone: The read halts 3 residues ahead of the CDR3 end, with the missing end drawn from the germline J gene. The rearrangement joins TRBV19 to TRBJ1-1; tentative D call: TRBD1 (6 bases). Germline CDR1 is LNHDA and CDR2 is SQIVND (reference sequence). This CDR3 has 14 amino acids. Between the trimmed V and J ends, which lost 8 bases and 4 bases, there was a span of 17 bases. The part of the CDR3 DNA that was read is TGTGCCAGTTATACAGGGCTTATGGGCACTGAA. Its protein product is CASYTGLMGTE. The CDR3, in full, reads CASYTGLMGTEAFF.

Turning to this clone: From the germline J gene comes the end of the CDR3, since the read stops 3 residues before it. The V call is TRBV7-3, the J call TRBJ2-1; 7 nucleotides align to TRBD2. J was trimmed by 2 bases and V by 1 base; bases with no gene match: 17. CDR1 is SGHTA and CDR2 is FQGTGA in the germline V gene. The CDR3 extends over 20 amino acids. CDR3 protein: CASSLRRGIAVGRPYNEQFF. The CDR3 bases that were read are TGTGCCAGCAGCTTAAGGCGGGGGATAGCGGTAGGGCGCCCCTACAATGAG.

Concerning this clone: The sequence runs out 3 residues before the end of the CDR3; the remainder is reconstructed from the germline J gene. This chain uses TRBV7-9 with TRBJ1-2; 9 positions agree with TRBD1. This CDR3 is built from 14 residues. Per germline, CDR1 SEHNR and CDR2 FQNEAQ (reference sequence). The CDR3: CASRDTGGAGGYTF. The covered CDR3 bases are TGTGCCAGCAGAGACACAGGGGGCGCGGGGGGC.

About this clone itself: The read ends 3 residues shy of where the CDR3 ends; the end is completed using the germline J gene. The V gene is TRBV7-9, the J gene TRBJ2-4; the match to TRBD1 covers 7 bases. Germline loops: CDR1 SEHNR, CDR2 FQNEAQ (reference sequence). The CDR3 sequence is 12 residues long. The CDR3 sequence is CASSPTGYGQYF. The DNA read from the CDR3 is TGTGCCAGCAGCCCGACAGGGTATGGT.

A remark on this clone: The read terminates 3 residues ahead of where the CDR3 ends, so the germline J gene completes it. This chain uses TRBV4-2 with TRBJ2-3, with D maybe TRBD2 (5 bases). V was cut by 7 bases and J by 3 bases, with 11 bases left in between. The CDR3 length is 13 residues. Per the germline V gene, CDR1 is LGHNA and CDR2 is YNFKEQ. The CDR3 here is CASTSLETDTQYF. The sequenced CDR3 bases are TGTGCCAGCACGTCACTAGAAACAGATACG.

CDR3 region: CASSYPGQGNTGELFF. The DNA read from the CDR3 is TGTGCCAGCAGCTATCCGGGACAGGGGAACACCGGGGAG. The chain carries TRBV5-4 and TRBJ2-2; 9 bases map to TRBD1. Read data end 3 residues before the CDR3 end; the end is taken from the germline J gene. V shed 3 bases, J shed 1 base, and the junction held 4 bases outside the gene matches. Germline V gene lookup returns CDR1 SGHNT and CDR2 YYREEE (reference sequence). CDR3 length: 16 residues.